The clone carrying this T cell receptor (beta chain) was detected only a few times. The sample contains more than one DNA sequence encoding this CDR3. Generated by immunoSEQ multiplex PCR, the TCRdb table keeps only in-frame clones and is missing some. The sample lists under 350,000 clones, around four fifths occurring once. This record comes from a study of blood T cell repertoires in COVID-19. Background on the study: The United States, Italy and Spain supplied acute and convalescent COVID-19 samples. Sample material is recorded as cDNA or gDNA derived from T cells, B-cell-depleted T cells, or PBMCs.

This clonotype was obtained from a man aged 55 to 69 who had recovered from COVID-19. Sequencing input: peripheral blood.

This chain's CDR3 is CASSLGQGYQPQHF. In DNA form, the CDR3 reads TGTGCCAGCAGCCTGGGACAGGGATATCAGCCCCAGCATTTT. This sequence joins TRBV28 and TRBJ1-5; 9 bases agree with TRBD1. The germline CDR1 and CDR2 sequences are MDHEN and SYDVKM. The CDR3 runs 14 residues. Trimming at V came to 6 bases and at J to 5 bases, leaving 5 bases not matched to a gene.